This passage covers 15 T cell receptor beta chains from one sample sequenced in a study of cytomegalovirus exposure and HLA in healthy donors. The PCR had 60 Vbeta and 13 Jbeta primers. The data were produced by immunoSEQ multiplex PCR, yet TCRdb's version contains in-frame clones alone and is incomplete. The sample lists about 170,000 clones, roughly 88% occurring once. Sequenced input: PBMCs. These TCRs come from a boy between 2 and 10 years old in good health and CMV-seronegative.

V usage is TRBV6-4 and J usage is TRBJ2-1; the match to TRBD1 covers 7 bases. The CDR3 covers 14 residues. Germline CDR1 is MRHNA and CDR2 is SNTAGT. V shed 0 bases and J 7 bases; nucleotides not matched to a gene: 3. CDR3 sequence: CASSDSFRGNEQFF. Here the CDR3 DNA reads TGTGCCAGCAGTGACTCTTTCAGGGGGAATGAGCAGTTCTTC.

The rearrangement joins TRBV4-1 to TRBJ1-5, with D unresolved. The V gene's germline CDR1 is MGHRA and CDR2 YSYEKL. The CDR3 is 13 amino acids. Trimming removed 4 bases at V and 6 bases at J, with 10 bases between. Written as DNA, the CDR3 is TGCGCCAGCAGCCCTACGGAGGGTCAGCCCCAGCATTTT. As protein: CASSPTEGQPQHF.

The CDR3 DNA is TGTGCCAGCAGCTTACGGGTGAACACTGAAGCTTTCTTT. It specifies CASSLRVNTEAFF. The chain recombines TRBV13 with TRBJ1-1; the D is unclear. The V end lost 2 bases, the J end lost 0 bases, and 4 bases lay between the germline ends. The V gene's germline CDR1 is PRHDT and CDR2 FYEKMQ (reference sequence). This CDR3 has 13 amino acids.

The rearrangement joins TRBV7-9 to TRBJ1-4, with a tentative D call TRBD1 (5 bases). CDR3 length: 16 amino acids. The V end lost 5 bases, the J end lost 8 bases, and 21 bases lay between the germline ends. Per the germline V gene, CDR1 is SEHNR and CDR2 is FQNEAQ (reference sequence). The chain's CDR3 is CASSASGQGVGEKLFF. The CDR3 coding sequence is TGTGCCAGCAGCGCATCTGGGCAGGGCGTTGGAGAAAAACTGTTTTTT. Full variable domain (rest looked up from reference TRBV7-9 and TRBJ1-4): DTGVSQNPRHKITKRGQNVTFRCDPISEHNRLYWYRQTLGQGPEFLTYFQNEAQLEKSRLLSDRFSAERPKGSFSTLEIQRTEQGDSAMYLCASSASGQGVGEKLFFGSGTQLSVL.

The V call is TRBV10-1, the J call TRBJ2-3; 15 nucleotides match TRBD2. The CDR3 runs 17 residues. V trimming: 3 bases; J trimming: 5 bases; junction bases outside the gene matches: 6. Germline CDR1 and CDR2: WNHNN and SYGVQD (reference sequence). CDR3 nucleotides: TGCGCCAGCAGTGATTGGACTAGCGGGGGGGCTTTAGATACGCAGTATTTT. Translated, it gives CASSDWTSGGALDTQYF.

J is TRBJ2-7 and V is TRBV5-1; D is unresolved. This CDR3 has 14 residues. Trimming left V 0 bases short and J 3 bases short, with 10 bases between. Germline CDR1 is SGHRS and CDR2 is YFSETQ. Here the CDR3 reads CASSLVSGYYEQYF. CDR3 DNA: TGCGCCAGCAGCTTGGTTTCGGGTTACTACGAGCAGTACTTC.

This clone has only one observation. The V gene is TRBV30, the J gene TRBJ1-1; tentatively, D is TRBD1 (6 bases). There are 14 residues in the CDR3. Germline loops: CDR1 GTSNPN, CDR2 SVGIG (reference sequence). V was pared by 3 bases and J by 4 bases, with 15 bases between. The DNA of the CDR3 is TGTGCCTGGAGGGCACAGGGAATGGGCACTGAAGCTTTCTTT. Protein sequence: CAWRAQGMGTEAFF.

This clone has only a few counts. J is TRBJ1-2 and V is TRBV11-2; D is uncertain. This CDR3 comprises 14 residues. V was trimmed by 2 bases and J by 8 bases, leaving 15 bases between them. Germline CDR1 and CDR2: SGHAT and FQNNGV. CDR3 in amino acids: CASSLQGGMGGYTF. As DNA, the CDR3 is TGTGCCAGCAGCTTACAAGGAGGGATGGGGGGCTACACCTTC.

This chain joins TRBV7-6 and TRBJ2-5, with D unresolved. Germline V CDR1 and CDR2: SGHVS, FNYEAQ. Trimming removed 1 base at V and 2 bases at J, with 5 bases between. This CDR3 contains 13 residues. The DNA for the CDR3 is TGTGCCAGCAGCTTAGTCTCGCAAGAGACCCAGTACTTC. Amino acid sequence: CASSLVSQETQYF.

The rearrangement joins TRBV2 to TRBJ1-2, with D possibly TRBD1 on 5 matching bases. The V end was cut by 8 bases, the J end by 3 bases, with 16 bases between. This CDR3 is built from 14 residues. CDR1 is SNHLY and CDR2 is FYNNEI in the germline V gene. CDR3 DNA: TGTGCCAGCTTAGGGGAAAGCCGCGACTATGGCTACACCTTC. Protein product: CASLGESRDYGYTF.

V and J are TRBV19 and TRBJ1-2; 7 bases line up with TRBD1. Germline lookup yields CDR1 LNHDA and CDR2 SQIVND (reference sequence). The CDR3 runs to 12 residues. V shed 4 bases and J 6 bases; nucleotides not matched to a gene: 2. The CDR3 region is CASSTTGNGYTF. The CDR3 nucleotides are TGTGCCAGTAGTACGACAGGGAATGGCTACACCTTC.

This clone was counted a few times. The chain recombines TRBV7-2 with TRBJ2-5; 12 nucleotides match TRBD2. The junction had 1 base not matched to a gene; V was cut back by 1 base and J by 4 bases. The CDR3 totals 15 residues. Germline V gene data show CDR1 as SGHTA and CDR2 as FQGNSA. The CDR3 nucleotides read TGTGCCAGCAGCTTAGGACTAGCGGGAGCAGAGACCCAGTACTTC. Protein product: CASSLGLAGAETQYF.

The chain couples TRBV7-2 to TRBJ2-7; possible D gene TRBD2, 5 bases. The CDR3 contains 13 residues. In germline, CDR1 is SGHTA, CDR2 FQGNSA. V lost 0 bases and J 6 bases, leaving 9 bases between the germline ends. The CDR3 spells CASSLAGVGEQYF. The CDR3 DNA follows: TGTGCCAGCAGCTTAGCCGGGGTGGGCGAGCAGTACTTC.

The chain combines TRBV12-5 with TRBJ1-1, with D uncertain. V was pared by 4 bases and J by 0 bases, with 12 bases between. Germline CDR1 is LGHNT and CDR2 is FRNRAP. The CDR3 totals 15 residues. The CDR3 sequence is CASGYSAGMNTEAFF. As DNA, the CDR3 is TGTGCTAGTGGTTATTCTGCGGGCATGAACACTGAAGCTTTCTTT.

The DNA for the CDR3 is TGTGCCAGCAGCTCCCTCGGGTCACCCCTCCACTTT. It is translated as CASSSLGSPLHF. The genes are TRBV5-4 and TRBJ1-6; no clear D. Trimming pared 3 bases from V and 10 bases from J, leaving 8 bases between. Germline V gives CDR1 SGHNT, CDR2 YYREEE (reference sequence). The CDR3 covers 12 residues.